The rows below give T cell receptor beta chains drawn from one sample of a study of T cell responses to AZD1222 COVID-19 vaccine. Profiling relied on immunoSEQ multiplex PCR, and the TCRdb table lists in-frame clones only, not all of them. The sample lists around 150,000 clones, about 88% occurring once. Material: peripheral blood, obtained on day 0 of AZD1222 vaccination. The receptors shown here come from an adult in good health. The CDR3 runs from the conserved cysteine through the conserved F or W. A D gene is named only where the DNA matches it firmly. For some rows the clone size is stated as once, few or many, or as a class when expanded; others skip it.

>-|-|TRBV6-4|TRBJ1-1
CASSLQGGTEAFF
>-|-|TRBV18|TRBJ1-6
CASSPQNAGARGSPLHF
>-|TRBD1|TRBV2|TRBJ1-1
CASRETGGNTEAFF
>-|TRBD2|TRBV4-2|TRBJ2-7
CASSHATSGFPSSYEQYF
>-|-|TRBV3-1/TRBV3-2|TRBJ2-5
CASSQDRVSETQYF
>-|-|TRBV5-1|TRBJ1-2
CASSLTESYGYTF
>-|TRBD1|TRBV7-6|TRBJ2-4
CASSPGQWGIQYF
>-|TRBD2|TRBV7-9|TRBJ2-3
CASSSGLTSGGSTDTQYF
>-|-|TRBV28|TRBJ1-4
CASRNGPSLEKLFF
>-|-|TRBV4-2|TRBJ2-1
CASSQDTQFSYNEQFF
>-|TRBD1|TRBV27|TRBJ1-1
CASSLWGQGHTEAFF
>once|-|TRBV27|TRBJ1-5
CASGGSWGNQPQHF
>-|TRBD1|TRBV19|TRBJ2-2
CASRQGYGELFF
>-|-|TRBV3-1/TRBV3-2|TRBJ1-5
CASSQVRRQKPRNQPQHF
>-|-|TRBV11-2|TRBJ2-7
CASSPRREQYF
>-|TRBD1|TRBV27|TRBJ1-5
CASSPRQGHQPQHF
>-|TRBD2|TRBV28|TRBJ2-1
CASSARGNLFAGVEQFF
>-|-|TRBV10-3|TRBJ2-1
CAISEGGYNEQFF
>-|-|TRBV10-3|TRBJ1-1
CAISDRGNVNTEAFF
>-|-|TRBV25-1|TRBJ2-3
CASSAAASTQYF
>-|-|TRBV9|TRBJ2-1
CASSVDGAEQFF
>-|-|TRBV6-5|TRBJ1-2
CASRTQGEYGYTF
>-|-|TRBV28|TRBJ2-1
CASSTLRASSLKDEQFF
>few|-|TRBV29-1|TRBJ1-3
CSVRDGRNTIYF
>few|-|TRBV6-5|TRBJ2-7
CASSYLKAYEQYF
>-|TRBD1|TRBV11-3|TRBJ1-1
CASSSSTGPGGITEAFF
>-|-|TRBV6-2/TRBV6-3|TRBJ1-2
CASSGGGRIYGYTF
>once|-|TRBV18|TRBJ1-4
CASSPQETNEKLFF
>-|-|TRBV28|TRBJ1-2
CASSFGGDGYTF
>-|-|TRBV30|TRBJ1-5
CAWSVSGSNQPQHF
>-|-|TRBV6-1|TRBJ1-1
CASSESAAPRAFF
>once|TRBD1|TRBV4-1|TRBJ1-1
CASSGQAVEAFF
>-|-|TRBV3-1/TRBV3-2|TRBJ1-2
CASSQGGQGYTF
>-|TRBD1|TRBV7-9|TRBJ1-5
CASSLRTGGFQPQHF
>-|-|TRBV5-6|TRBJ2-1
CASSRTESYNEQFF
>few|TRBD2|TRBV5-6|TRBJ2-5
CASSLPGRGIRETQYF
>-|TRBD2|TRBV5-1|TRBJ2-5
CASSYAGLGGTQYF
>-|-|TRBV2|TRBJ1-3
CASSVRTASGNTIYF
>-|TRBD1|TRBV14|TRBJ1-5
CASLPQGANQPQHF
>once|-|TRBV27|TRBJ2-1
CASKDRQDLDNEQFF
>-|TRBD1|TRBV7-9|TRBJ2-7
CASSFRTGGREQYF
>-|TRBD1|TRBV7-3|TRBJ2-1
CASSSTTGGPDEQFF
>-|-|TRBV27|TRBJ1-2
CASSSSADRFLYGYTF
>-|-|TRBV7-3|TRBJ1-1
CASSLDSMNTEAFF
>-|-|TRBV5-4|TRBJ1-6
CASSPGHANSPLHF
>-|-|TRBV28|TRBJ2-7
CASSFPGGAYEQYF
>-|TRBD2|TRBV5-1|TRBJ2-5
CASSLVLAGGQETQYF
>-|-|TRBV4-1|TRBJ2-1
CASSQDHSVRNNEQFF
>-|-|TRBV19|TRBJ1-1
CASSLNGGTEAFF
>-|-|TRBV27|TRBJ2-5
CASSQTPGQTNQETQYF
>-|-|TRBV28|TRBJ1-2
CASRRPEGYGYTF
>-|-|TRBV5-1|TRBJ1-4
CASSEGLTNEKLFF
>-|-|TRBV12-5|TRBJ1-3
CASGPPDGNTIYF
>-|-|TRBV9|TRBJ1-1
CASALNENTEAFF
>few|-|TRBV11-2|TRBJ1-5
CASSRTTGDQPQHF
>-|TRBD2|TRBV5-6|TRBJ2-7
CASSLGGLAGGYEQYF
>-|-|TRBV6-6|TRBJ2-1
CASSSLSRSYNEQFF
>-|-|TRBV5-4|TRBJ1-2
CASRQGNNYGYTF